This TCR beta chain was sequenced for a study of shared clonotypes between healthy human individuals. A remark on this clone: The target antigen is unknown.

Study-wide results and caveats: Genetic and exposure-history diversity was limited by the few donors.

The assay used deep level. Per the original data handling: Junction-only immunoSEQ sequences carried no quality scores, so filtering differed. Sequenced by immunoSEQ multiplex PCR; TCRdb stores in-frame clones only, minus some. Clonal size and the V and J genes are those of that table, whereas D and trimming came from the DNA. The table lists about 470,000 clones, 79% of them singletons. The V and J ends lost 2 bases and 6 bases, in that order; junction bases with no gene match: 9. The germline V gene encodes CDR1 MGHRA and CDR2 YSYEKL. The CDR3 runs to 18 residues. This TCR was sampled from a woman in her 40s in good health. Some clones in this sample may be carry-over from other donors' samples. V usage is TRBV4-1 and J usage is TRBJ2-3; 15 nucleotides match TRBD2. The sample comprised PBMCs. The CDR3 loop reads CASSQLAGTSGRRDTQYF. CDR3 DNA: TGCGCCAGCAGCCAACTTGCCGGGACTAGCGGGAGGAGGGATACGCAGTATTTT.